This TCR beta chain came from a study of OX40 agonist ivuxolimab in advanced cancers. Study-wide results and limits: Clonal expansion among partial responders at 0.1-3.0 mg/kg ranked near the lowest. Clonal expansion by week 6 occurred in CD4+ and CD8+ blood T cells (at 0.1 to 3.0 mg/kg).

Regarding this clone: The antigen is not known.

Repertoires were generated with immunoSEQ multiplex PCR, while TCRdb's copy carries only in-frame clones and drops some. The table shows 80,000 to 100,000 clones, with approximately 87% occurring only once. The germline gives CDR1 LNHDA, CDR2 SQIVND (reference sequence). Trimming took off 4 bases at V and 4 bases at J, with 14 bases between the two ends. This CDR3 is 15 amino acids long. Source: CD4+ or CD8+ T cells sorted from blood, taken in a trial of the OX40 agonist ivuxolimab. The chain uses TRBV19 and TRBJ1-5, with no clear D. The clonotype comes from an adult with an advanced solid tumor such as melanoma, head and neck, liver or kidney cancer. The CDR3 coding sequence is TGTGCCAGTAGTACCCGGGGAGTACTTAATCAGCCCCAGCATTTT. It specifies CASSTRGVLNQPQHF.